These 17 T cell receptor beta chains were sequenced from one sample in a study of blood T cell repertoires in COVID-19. The repertoire was sequenced with immunoSEQ multiplex PCR; TCRdb's copy has only in-frame clones and lacks some. The table includes around 200,000 clones, roughly 89% detected once. Sample: peripheral blood. These receptors came from a man between 18 and 29 years old with active or convalescent COVID-19.

This clone appeared a single time. The chain employs TRBV11-3 and TRBJ2-7; D may be TRBD1 (6 bases). Germline loops: CDR1 SGHNT, CDR2 YENEEA. Trimming pared 5 bases from V and 3 bases from J, leaving 17 bases between. This CDR3 has 15 amino acids. The CDR3 protein is CASSPPMWGLYEQYF. The CDR3 DNA follows: TGTGCCAGCAGCCCGCCTATGTGGGGGCTCTACGAGCAGTACTTC.

The chain joins TRBV11-3 to TRBJ2-2; TRBD2 matches at 13 bases. J gave up 6 bases and V 8 bases, and 6 bases lay outside the gene matches. Germline-derived CDR1 and CDR2 are SGHNT and YENEEA. This CDR3 comprises 15 residues. The CDR3 nucleotides are TGTGCCAGCGGCCTAGGACTAGCGGGAGCCGGGGAGCTGTTTTTT. The encoded protein is CASGLGLAGAGELFF.

This clone was picked up a small number of times. This same CDR3 is encoded by further DNA sequences in the sample. The chain employs TRBV7-2 and TRBJ1-2, with 8 bases lining up with TRBD1. From germline, CDR1 is SGHTA and CDR2 FQGNSA. J was trimmed by 5 bases and V by 0 bases; bases with no gene match: 2. The CDR3 consists of 14 residues. The CDR3 reads CASSLADRGYGYTF. In DNA form, the CDR3 reads TGTGCCAGCAGCTTAGCTGACAGGGGTTATGGCTACACCTTC.

This chain links TRBV3-1 (or the pseudogene TRBV3-2) with TRBJ2-5; D may be TRBD1 (5 bases). Germline lookup yields CDR1 LGHDT and CDR2 YNNKEL (reference sequence). Trimming pared 2 bases from V and 2 bases from J, leaving 9 bases between. The CDR3 loop spans 14 amino acids. CDR3 in DNA: TGTGCCAGCAGCCAACTTGGACAACAAGAGACCCAGTACTTC. This codes for CASSQLGQQETQYF.

CDR3 in DNA: TGTGCCAGCTCGTCCGGGACAGGCTCTTCCGCCGGGGAGCTGTTTTTT. Its protein product is CASSSGTGSSAGELFF. This chain connects TRBV18 to TRBJ2-2; 8 nucleotides line up with TRBD1. With V trimmed by 6 bases and J by 6 bases, 12 bases remained unmatched. In germline, CDR1 is KGHSH, CDR2 LQKENI. The CDR3 totals 16 residues.

This clone was counted once. CDR3 nucleotides: TGTGCCAGCAGCCTTATGGCGACAGGGGTTCACTACGAGCAGTACGTC. Translating gives CASSLMATGVHYEQYV. V and J are TRBV11-2 and TRBJ2-7, with 8 bases fitting TRBD1. The ends lost 5 bases at V and 3 bases at J; junction bases unmatched: 12. The germline V gene encodes CDR1 SGHAT and CDR2 FQNNGV. The CDR3 has 16 residues.

The CDR3 DNA follows: TGTGCCAGCAGTTGGAGGGGAGGCTATGGCTACACCTTC. Encoded protein: CASSWRGGYGYTF. The chain has TRBV12-3 or TRBV12-4 and TRBJ1-2; D may be TRBD1 (5 bases). V was pared by 4 bases and J by 4 bases, with 10 bases between. This CDR3 contains 13 residues.

This chain uses TRBV4-1 with TRBJ1-2; 9 bases align to TRBD1. Germline V lookup: CDR1 MGHRA, CDR2 YSYEKL. The CDR3 contains 15 residues. V dropped 0 bases and J dropped 3; count of bases not matched to a gene: 2. The CDR3 region is CASSQDGQGYYGYTF. The CDR3 DNA follows: TGCGCCAGCAGCCAAGACGGACAGGGGTACTATGGCTACACCTTC.

J is TRBJ1-1 and V is TRBV3-1 (or the pseudogene TRBV3-2), with D perhaps TRBD1 (5 bases). CDR1 LGHDT and CDR2 YNNKEL come from the germline V gene (reference sequence). CDR3 length: 15 residues. The V gene lost 3 bases and the J gene lost 2 bases, with 13 bases spanning the gap. CDR3: CASSQFGDFNTEAFF. DNA of the CDR3: TGTGCCAGCAGCCAGTTTGGGGACTTCAACACTGAAGCTTTCTTT.

This clone was counted a single time. The rearrangement uses TRBV6-2 or TRBV6-3 and TRBJ1-2, with D unresolved. The CDR3 runs 13 residues. The V end was cut by 6 bases, the J end by 4 bases, with 12 bases between. The germline V gene has CDR1 MNHEY and CDR2 SVGEGT. The CDR3 spells CASSEQSTYGYTF. The CDR3 DNA sequence: TGTGCCAGCAGCGAACAGTCTACCTATGGCTACACCTTC.

This clone has more than one count but fewer than ten. The V call is TRBV14, the J call TRBJ1-1, with TRBD1 as a possible D gene (5 bases). Germline CDR1 and CDR2: SGHDN and FVKESK. The CDR3 consists of 14 residues. V was trimmed by 4 bases and J by 4 bases, leaving 13 bases between them. CDR3 nucleotides: TGTGCCAGCAGCCTTAGGGGTTCGGGCACTGAAGCTTTCTTT. Amino acid sequence: CASSLRGSGTEAFF. Together with reference TRBV14 and TRBJ1-1, the CDR3 gives the full variable domain: EAGVTQFPSHSVIEKGQTVTLRCDPISGHDNLYWYRRVMGKEIKFLLHFVKESKQDESGMPNNRFLAERTGGTYSTLKVQPAELEDSGVYFCASSLRGSGTEAFFGQGTRLTVV.

The chain recombines TRBV3-1 (or the pseudogene TRBV3-2) with TRBJ2-2; possibly TRBD1 for D (6 bases). This CDR3 has 16 amino acids. V was shortened by 4 bases and J by 4 bases, with 16 bases between the two germline ends. Germline values: CDR1 LGHDT, CDR2 YNNKEL (reference sequence). CDR3 bases: TGTGCCAGCAGCCGAAACAGGGCGGACGGCACCGGGGAGCTGTTTTTT. Translating gives CASSRNRADGTGELFF.

V and J are TRBV2 and TRBJ2-7, with 8 bases identical to TRBD2. The germline V gene has CDR1 SNHLY and CDR2 FYNNEI. V lost 6 bases and J lost 5; bases outside the gene matches: 6. The CDR3 has 13 residues. CDR3 region: CASRNSGMNEQYF. CDR3 DNA: TGTGCCAGCAGAAATAGCGGGATGAACGAGCAGTACTTC.

The rearrangement joins TRBV4-1 to TRBJ2-3; 7 positions agree with TRBD1. Germline V gene data show CDR1 as MGHRA and CDR2 as YSYEKL. Trimming at V came to 0 bases and at J to 8 bases, leaving 2 bases not matched to a gene. The length of the CDR3 is 13 residues. CDR3 DNA sequence: TGCGCCAGCAGCCAAGAGGGACAGAGTACGCAGTATTTT. Its protein is CASSQEGQSTQYF.

The chain employs TRBV6-5 and TRBJ1-4, with D tentatively TRBD1 (6 bases). Germline CDR1 is MNHEY and CDR2 is SVGAGI. V was cut by 6 bases and J by 0 bases, with 8 bases left in between. This CDR3 comprises 14 residues. CDR3 loop: CASRGAATNEKLFF. CDR3 in DNA: TGTGCCAGCAGGGGGGCGGCAACTAATGAAAAACTGTTTTTT.

The rearrangement uses TRBV5-1 and TRBJ2-5, with 8 bases matching TRBD1. V trimming: 0 bases; J trimming: 3 bases; junction bases outside the gene matches: 1. Germline-derived CDR1 and CDR2 are SGHRS and YFSETQ. CDR3 size: 14 residues. The CDR3 nucleotides read TGCGCCAGCAGCTTGGGGACAGGGAAAGAGACCCAGTACTTC. This gives the protein CASSLGTGKETQYF. The full variable domain, with the rest looked up from reference TRBV5-1 and TRBJ2-5, is KAGVTQTPRYLIKTRGQQVTLSCSPISGHRSVSWYQQTPGQGLQFLFEYFSETQRNKGNFPGRFSGRQFSNSRSEMNVSTLELGDSALYLCASSLGTGKETQYFGPGTRLLVL.

This clone was picked up one time. This sequence joins TRBV9 and TRBJ1-2; 9 bases are a match to TRBD1. V lost 3 bases and J lost 5; bases outside the gene matches: 8. Germline CDR1 SGDLS, CDR2 YYNGEE. There are 15 residues in the CDR3. CDR3 DNA: TGTGCCAGCAGCGCTCACAGGGGGCTAGAATATGGCTACACCTTC. It is translated as CASSAHRGLEYGYTF.